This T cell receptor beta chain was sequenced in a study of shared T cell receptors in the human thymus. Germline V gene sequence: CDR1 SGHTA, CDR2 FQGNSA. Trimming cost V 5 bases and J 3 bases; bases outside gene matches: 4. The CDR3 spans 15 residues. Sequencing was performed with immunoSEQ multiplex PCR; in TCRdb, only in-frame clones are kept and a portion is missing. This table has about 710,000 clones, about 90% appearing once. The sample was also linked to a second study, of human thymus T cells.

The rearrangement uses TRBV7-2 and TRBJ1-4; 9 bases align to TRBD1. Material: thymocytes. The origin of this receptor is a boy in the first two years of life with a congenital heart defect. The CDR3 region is CASSEDRGANEKLFF. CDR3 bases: TGTGCCAGCAGCGAGGACAGGGGTGCTAATGAAAAACTGTTTTTT. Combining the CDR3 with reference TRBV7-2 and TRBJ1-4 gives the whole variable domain GAGVSQSPSNKVTEKGKDVELRCDPISGHTALYWYRQSLGQGLEFLIYFQGNSAPDKSGLPSDRFSAERTGGSVSTLTIQRTQQEDSAVYLCASSEDRGANEKLFFGSGTQLSVL.